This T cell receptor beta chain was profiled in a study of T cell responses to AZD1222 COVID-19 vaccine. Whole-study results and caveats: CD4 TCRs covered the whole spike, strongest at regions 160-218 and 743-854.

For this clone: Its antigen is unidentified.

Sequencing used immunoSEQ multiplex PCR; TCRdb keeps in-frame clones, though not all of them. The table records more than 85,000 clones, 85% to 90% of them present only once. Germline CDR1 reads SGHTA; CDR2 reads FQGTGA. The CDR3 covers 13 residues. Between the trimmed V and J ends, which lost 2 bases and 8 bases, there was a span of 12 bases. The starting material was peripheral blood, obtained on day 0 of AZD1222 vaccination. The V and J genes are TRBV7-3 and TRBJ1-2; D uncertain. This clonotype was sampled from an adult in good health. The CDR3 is CASSLVEGRGYTF. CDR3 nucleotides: TGTGCCAGCAGCTTAGTAGAGGGTAGGGGCTACACCTTC. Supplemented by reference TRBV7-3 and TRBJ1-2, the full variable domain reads GAGVSQTPSNKVTEKGKYVELRCDPISGHTALYWYRQSLGQGPEFLIYFQGTGAADDSGLPNDRFFAVRPEGSVSTLKIQRTERGDSAVYLCASSLVEGRGYTFGSGTRLTVV.